These T cell receptor beta chains were read from a single sample in a study of T-cell reconstitution after alpha-beta-depleted transplantation in children. Using its own MiXCR run on the PCR reads, TCRdb lists one record per CDR3 protein. The sample has under 850,000 distinct CDR3 sequences, under 15% seen once. Source: PBMCs, taken before TCRalphabeta/CD19-depleted stem cell transplant. These receptors originate from a girl aged 2 to 10 with congenital amegakaryocytic thrombocytopenia, due to receive a stem cell transplant. Both conserved end residues are part of each CDR3. The order of the fields is J gene, clone size, D gene, V gene, CDR3 DNA, CDR3 protein. The D gene is left open where the match is weak. Where a row states a size, it is once, few, many or the class of an expanded clone; other rows omit it.

TRBJ2-7	NA	NA	TRBV5-5	TGTGCCAGCAGCTTGGCGACGGGGGGCCCCTTAGGGCAGTACTTC	CASSLATGGPLGQYF
TRBJ2-7	NA	NA	TRBV29-1	TGCAGCGCTCTACCACAGGGGAGGTACGAGCAGTACTTC	CSALPQGRYEQYF
TRBJ2-7	NA	TRBD2	TRBV12-3/TRBV12-4	TGTGCCAGCAGCTCTATGGGTAGCGGGTTCTACGAGCAGTACTTC	CASSSMGSGFYEQYF
TRBJ2-7	few	TRBD2	TRBV20-1	TGCTGTGCTAGAGGTCTTGAGAGCGGGAAATTCCCCTACGAGCAGTACTTC	CCARGLESGKFPYEQYF
TRBJ2-7	many	TRBD2	TRBV6-1	TGTGCCAGCAGTCTCGGACTAGGGACCTACGAGCAGTACTTC	CASSLGLGTYEQYF
TRBJ2-7	NA	TRBD1	TRBV5-1	TGCGCCAGCAGCTGGGTACAGGGGATCGAGCAGTACTTC	CASSWVQGIEQYF
TRBJ2-1	many	TRBD2	TRBV15	TGTGCCACCAGCAGAGATGTAGCGGGAGACCGGAATGAGCAGTTCTTC	CATSRDVAGDRNEQFF
TRBJ2-3	NA	NA	TRBV2	TGTGCCAGCAAAAGAGCAGGGACAACCTTACCGATTAGCACAGATACGCAGTATTTT	CASKRAGTTLPISTDTQYF
TRBJ2-1	NA	TRBD2	TRBV5-1	TGCGCCAGCTTTAGCGGGAGGGCCGTAGATGAGCAGTTCTTC	CASFSGRAVDEQFF
TRBJ2-7	NA	TRBD2	TRBV7-9	TGTGCCAGCAGCTGGGTCGGGGGGGCTTCCTCCTACGAGCAGTACTTC	CASSWVGGASSYEQYF
TRBJ2-7	many	NA	TRBV4-1	TGCGCCAGCAGCCAAGACTTAGACAACCGACCGTCCGAGCAGTACTTC	CASSQDLDNRPSEQYF
TRBJ1-2	many	NA	TRBV15	TGTGCCACCAGGAAGGAGGACGCAGAGCAGAATAACTATGGCTACACCTTC	CATRKEDAEQNNYGYTF
TRBJ2-7	NA	NA	TRBV2	TGTGCCAGCAGGTTTCCAGGGTCCTACTCCTACGAGCAGTACTTC	CASRFPGSYSYEQYF
TRBJ2-7	NA	NA	TRBV7-2	TGTGCCAGCAGCGGCCGGAGGGACACCTACTCCTACGAGCAGTACTTC	CASSGRRDTYSYEQYF
TRBJ2-3	NA	TRBD2	TRBV7-9	TGTGCCAGCAGCTTAGCTAGCGGGAGCGGAGATACGCAGTATTTT	CASSLASGSGDTQYF